The source of this TCR beta chain is a study of shared clonotypes between healthy human individuals. About the research overall: Researchers drew samples from a couple of women and three men aged 18 to 49.

The investigators split CD4+ cells into a CD45RA+ naive subset and a CD45RA-negative memory subset. With 6 bases removed from V and 0 bases from J, the gap between germline ends came to 14 bases. The CDR3 runs 15 residues. The germline V gene encodes CDR1 SNHLY and CDR2 FYNNEI. Note on this clone: Its specificity is unknown.

The table came from immunoSEQ multiplex PCR; TCRdb's copy has only in-frame clones and leaves some out. The profile covers 1.4 million to 1.5 million clones, with roughly 96% appearing a single time and roughly 1.2% taken by the ten largest. Whole-study results and caveats: Generation of non-shared clonotypes was less probable than generation of clonotypes shared by all four donors. Memory subsets generally showed smaller estimated richness than naive subsets did.

This clonotype was sampled from a man aged 30 to 45 in good health. The specimen was naive CD4+ T cells sorted from blood. The subset is: CD45RA+ positively selected. The chain uses TRBV2 and TRBJ1-2, with TRBD1 as a possible D gene (6 bases). This CDR3 reads CASSVYRVANYGYTF. As DNA, the CDR3 is TGTGCCAGCAGCGTATACAGGGTTGCTAACTATGGCTACACCTTC.